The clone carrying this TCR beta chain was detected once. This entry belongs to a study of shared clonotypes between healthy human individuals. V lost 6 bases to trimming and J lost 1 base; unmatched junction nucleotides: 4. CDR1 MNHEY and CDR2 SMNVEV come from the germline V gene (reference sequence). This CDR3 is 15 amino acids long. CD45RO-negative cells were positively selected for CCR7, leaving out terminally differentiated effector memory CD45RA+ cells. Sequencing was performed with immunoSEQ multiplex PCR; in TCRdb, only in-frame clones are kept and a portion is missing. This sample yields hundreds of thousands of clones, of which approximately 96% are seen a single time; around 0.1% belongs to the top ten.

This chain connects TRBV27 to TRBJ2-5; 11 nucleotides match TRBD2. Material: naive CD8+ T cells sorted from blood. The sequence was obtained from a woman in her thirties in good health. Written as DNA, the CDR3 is TGTGCCAGCAGCTATGGGACTAGCGGCCAAGAGACCCAGTACTTC. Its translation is CASSYGTSGQETQYF.